The 4 T cell receptor beta chains given below trace back to one sample, sequenced in a study of chronic HIV infection and antiretroviral therapy. MiXCR, run by TCRdb on the 5' RACE reads, gives a single entry per CDR3 protein. The sample contains 30,000 to 45,000 distinct CDR3 sequences, about 8.9% of which appear only once. Sequencing input: peripheral blood. The receptors here all came from an adult who had HIV and had not received antiretroviral therapy, or was an uninfected healthy control (not recorded which).

This clonotype was seen a few times. The chain carries TRBV9 and TRBJ2-5; 11 nucleotides agree with TRBD2. The CDR3 runs to 16 residues. Trimming cost V 3 bases and J 1 base; bases outside gene matches: 5. Germline CDR1 and CDR2: SGDLS and YYNGEE. CDR3 in DNA: TGTGCCAGCAGCGCCCTAGCGGGAGGACTCCAAGAGACCCAGTACTTC. Residues: CASSALAGGLQETQYF. Full variable domain (rest looked up from reference TRBV9 and TRBJ2-5): DSGVTQTPKHLITATGQRVTLRCSPRSGDLSVYWYQQSLDQGLQFLIQYYNGEERAKGNILERFSAQQFPDLHSELNLSSLELGDSALYFCASSALAGGLQETQYFGPGTRLLVL.

This clonotype was picked up a small number of times. The chain employs TRBV6-1 and TRBJ1-6; possible D gene TRBD1, 6 bases. The V end was cut by 3 bases, the J end by 3 bases, with 15 bases between. Looked up from germline, CDR1 is MNHNS and CDR2 is SASEGT. The CDR3 covers 17 residues. The CDR3 region is CASSDSAGAYYNSPLHF. The DNA for the CDR3 is TGTGCCAGCAGTGATTCGGCAGGGGCATACTATAATTCACCCCTCCACTTT.

Only a few counts were recorded for this clonotype. This chain joins TRBV4-3 and TRBJ2-7; 7 nucleotides align to TRBD1. After removal of 0 bases from V and 5 bases from J, the junction contained 7 bases not matched to a gene. The CDR3 is made up of 15 amino acids. Germline V gene data show CDR1 as LGHNA and CDR2 as YSLEER. CDR3 bases: TGCGCCAGCAGCCAAGATCAGGGGGTTGAGGACGAGCAGTACTTC. Translating gives CASSQDQGVEDEQYF.

The chain combines TRBV28 with TRBJ1-2, with TRBD1 as a possible D gene (6 bases). The V end lost 4 bases, the J end lost 7 bases, and 22 bases lay between the germline ends. The germline gives CDR1 MDHEN, CDR2 SYDVKM. CDR3 length equals 16 residues. The CDR3 coding sequence is TGTGCCAGCAGTTCCTACCCTTTACAGGGTGAGGGTGGCTACACCTTC. Protein product: CASSSYPLQGEGGYTF.